Listed here is a single T cell receptor (beta chain). This record comes from a study of shared clonotypes between healthy human individuals. CDR3 length equals 15 residues. CDR1 and CDR2 (germline): SNHLY, FYNNEI. The ends lost 7 bases at V and 0 bases at J; junction bases unmatched: 6. The data were produced by immunoSEQ multiplex PCR, yet TCRdb's version contains in-frame clones alone and is incomplete. Of around 2.1 million clones listed, approximately 95% were seen once; the top ten hold roughly 0.13%. V gene TRBV2 combines with J gene TRBJ2-3, with 8 nucleotides matching TRBD2. The specimen sequenced was naive CD4+ T cells sorted from blood. As to subset: CD45RA+ positively selected. The clonotype comes from a man in his late teens or twenties in good health. CDR3 region: CASKLLAASTDTQYF. CDR3 in DNA: TGTGCCAGCAAGCTACTAGCGGCAAGCACAGATACGCAGTATTTT. The full variable domain, its missing parts supplied by reference TRBV2 and TRBJ2-3, is EPEVTQTPSHQVTQMGQEVILRCVPISNHLYFYWYRQILGQKVEFLVSFYNNEISEKSEIFDDQFSVERPDGSNFTLKIRSTKLEDSAMYFCASKLLAASTDTQYFGPGTRLTVL.